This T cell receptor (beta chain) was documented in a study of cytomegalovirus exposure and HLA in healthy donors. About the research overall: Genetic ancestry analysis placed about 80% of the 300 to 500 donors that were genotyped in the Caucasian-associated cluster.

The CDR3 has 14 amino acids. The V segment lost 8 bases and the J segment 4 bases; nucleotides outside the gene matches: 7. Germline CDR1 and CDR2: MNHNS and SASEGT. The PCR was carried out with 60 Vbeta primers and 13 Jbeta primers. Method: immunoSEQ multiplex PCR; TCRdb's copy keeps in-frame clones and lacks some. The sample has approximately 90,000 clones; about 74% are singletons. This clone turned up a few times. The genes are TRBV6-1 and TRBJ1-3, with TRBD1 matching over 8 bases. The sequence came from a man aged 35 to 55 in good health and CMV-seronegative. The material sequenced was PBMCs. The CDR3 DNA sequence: TGTGCCAGCTTCACAGGGGGAGCCGGAAACACCATATATTTT. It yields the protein CASFTGGAGNTIYF.